The 31 T cell receptor beta chains below were found in one sample sequenced in a study of naive and memory T cell subsets. Alpha and beta constant region primers primed reverse transcription for blood and skin samples. MiXCR, applied by TCRdb to the UMI-ligation and nested PCR reads, yields one record per CDR3 protein. The sample holds 17,000 or so distinct CDR3 sequences, about a tenth seen once. Treatment described: skin biopsy from PPD injection site in Mantoux-positive individual. Reverse transcription used DNase-treated unsorted total RNA, aiming for about 1 to 1000 ng. Sequencing used skin, obtained from a tuberculin skin test site. These receptors all come from an adult in good health.

This clonotype occurred many times. V is TRBV19 and J is TRBJ2-1, with D possibly being TRBD2 (5 bases). The CDR3 runs 16 residues. Trimming left V 7 bases short and J 4 bases short, with 20 bases between. The germline CDR1 and CDR2 sequences are LNHDA and SQIVND (reference sequence). Here the CDR3 DNA reads TGTGCCAGTAATGACGACCCGGGAAACAAATACAATGAGCAGTTCTTC. Amino acids: CASNDDPGNKYNEQFF.

This clonotype was found a few times. The chain employs TRBV27 and TRBJ2-7; D may be TRBD2 (6 bases). The CDR3 extends over 15 amino acids. V lost 4 bases and J lost 4, with 17 bases in between. Germline V gene sequence: CDR1 MNHEY, CDR2 SMNVEV (reference sequence). The CDR3 DNA follows: TGTGCCAGCAGTTCAAACGGAGGAGGGTTTTACGAGCAGTACTTC. It encodes CASSSNGGGFYEQYF.

This clonotype has at least ten counts. This rearrangement joins TRBV7-2 to TRBJ2-5, with 11 bases identical to TRBD2. The CDR3 sequence is 17 residues long. Per germline, CDR1 SGHTA and CDR2 FQGNSA. After removal of 0 bases from V and 6 bases from J, the junction contained 9 bases not matched to a gene. The chain's CDR3 is CASSLAPRLAGWKTQYF. In nucleotides, the CDR3 is TGTGCCAGCAGCTTAGCCCCTCGACTAGCGGGGTGGAAGACCCAGTACTTC.

This clonotype was observed at least ten times. The V call is TRBV7-8, the J call TRBJ1-1; D might be TRBD1 (5 bases). CDR1 is SGHVS and CDR2 is FQNEAQ in the germline V gene. This CDR3 is 15 amino acids long. Trimming removed 0 bases from V and 0 bases from J, with 8 bases in between. In nucleotides, the CDR3 is TGTGCCAGCAGCTTAGCGATAGGGGTGAACACTGAAGCTTTCTTT. Amino acids: CASSLAIGVNTEAFF.

Remarks on this clonotype: Given a much more abundant clone one base away, this may be a read error. The genes are TRBV12-3 or TRBV12-4 and TRBJ1-3; TRBD1 agrees at 10 bases. This CDR3 spans 14 amino acids. V trimming: 6 bases; J trimming: 1 base; junction bases outside the gene matches: 0. CDR3 bases: TGTGCCAGCAGGGACAGGGGGTCTGGAAACACCATATATTTT. Amino acid sequence: CASRDRGSGNTIYF.

There are many counts of this clonotype. This rearrangement joins TRBV25-1 to TRBJ2-7; 8 positions match TRBD1. The CDR3 extends over 13 amino acids. V lost 6 bases to trimming and J lost 6 bases; unmatched junction nucleotides: 7. Germline CDR1 MGHDK, CDR2 SYGVNS. The CDR3 sequence is CASSLTGAGEQYF. The CDR3 coding sequence is TGTGCCAGCAGCCTGACAGGGGCCGGCGAGCAGTACTTC.

This chain links TRBV29-1 with TRBJ1-1; perhaps TRBD1 as D (5 bases). V gave up 4 bases and J gave up 5 bases, with 11 bases separating them. CDR3 length: 12 amino acids. The germline V gene has CDR1 SQVTM and CDR2 ANQGSEA. The CDR3 DNA follows: TGCAGCGTTGTTGGGGGATGGACTGAAGCTTTCTTT. It yields the protein CSVVGGWTEAFF.

The chain carries TRBV7-2 and TRBJ2-5; D unresolved. Per germline, CDR1 SGHTA and CDR2 FQGNSA. The CDR3 has 12 amino acids. V was shortened by 4 bases and J by 4 bases, with 7 bases between the two germline ends. The CDR3 sequence: CASSWARETQYF. As DNA, the CDR3 is TGTGCCAGCAGCTGGGCTCGAGAGACCCAGTACTTC.

This clonotype was seen repeatedly, ten times or more. This chain links TRBV18 with TRBJ2-1, with 10 bases that match TRBD2. CDR3 size: 15 residues. V shed 2 bases and J 7 bases; nucleotides not matched to a gene: 5. From germline, CDR1 is KGHSH and CDR2 LQKENI. The CDR3 DNA is TGTGCCAGCTCACCATCTAGCGGGAGTGGGAATGAGCAGTTCTTC. Translating gives CASSPSSGSGNEQFF.

This clonotype occurred many times. This chain joins TRBV11-3 and TRBJ2-1; 7 bases map to TRBD2. CDR1 SGHNT and CDR2 YENEEA come from the germline V gene. The CDR3 covers 14 residues. The junction had 1 base not matched to a gene; V was cut back by 3 bases and J by 2 bases. Written as DNA, the CDR3 is TGTGCCAGCAGCTTCGGGGGGACCTACAATGAGCAGTTCTTC. Protein: CASSFGGTYNEQFF. Full variable domain (outside the CDR3, taken from reference TRBV11-3 and TRBJ2-1): EAGVVQSPRYKIIEKKQPVAFWCNPISGHNTLYWYLQNLGQGPELLIRYENEEAVDDSQLPKDRFSAERLKGVDSTLKIQPAELGDSAVYLCASSFGGTYNEQFFGPGTRLTVL.

This clonotype has ten or more counts. The V gene is TRBV5-1, the J gene TRBJ2-1, with 7 bases fitting TRBD1. Per germline, CDR1 SGHRS and CDR2 YFSETQ. The CDR3 contains 14 residues. The ends lost 6 bases at V and 2 bases at J; junction bases unmatched: 5. The CDR3 sequence is CASMGTGAYNEQFF. The CDR3 DNA is TGCGCCAGCATGGGAACAGGGGCCTACAATGAGCAGTTCTTC.

This clonotype is medium-sized by share. The junction departs from germline at one end; a sequencing error may be responsible. V is TRBV6-2 or TRBV6-3 and J is TRBJ2-1, with 16 bases lining up with TRBD2. Germline values: CDR1 MNHEY, CDR2 SVGEGT. CDR3 length: 13 amino acids. In DNA, the CDR3 is TGTGCCAGCAGTTACGGGACTAGCGGGGGGGCGGTCTTC. This gives the protein CASSYGTSGGAVF.

This clonotype was recorded many times. The chain is built from TRBV7-8 and TRBJ2-5, with D unclear. CDR3 length equals 13 residues. Germline V lookup: CDR1 SGHVS, CDR2 FQNEAQ. Trimming stripped 2 bases from V and 14 bases from J, with 18 bases between. CDR3 amino acids: CASSLSRASDPYF. The CDR3 coding sequence is TGTGCCAGCAGCTTATCCCGGGCCTCCGACCCATACTTC.

The V and J genes are TRBV6-2 or TRBV6-3 and TRBJ2-2; a possible D gene is TRBD2 (5 bases). V lost 8 bases, J lost 0 bases, and 16 bases lay in between. The CDR3 extends over 16 amino acids. From germline, CDR1 is MNHEY and CDR2 SVGEGT. The CDR3 DNA reads as TGTGCCAGCCGGAATTCAGCGGAGACGAACACCGGGGAGCTGTTTTTT. Amino acids: CASRNSAETNTGELFF.

This clonotype was seen repeatedly, ten times or more. The chain combines TRBV6-5 with TRBJ2-3, with D possibly being TRBD2 (6 bases). The CDR3 is 17 residues long. Germline CDR1 MNHEY, CDR2 SVGAGI. Deletions cut 5 bases from V and 2 bases from J, with 20 bases between. CDR3 nucleotides: TGTGCCAGCAGTCCCCGGAGGGGCGCAGCCGCCACAGATACGCAGTATTTT. Protein product: CASSPRRGAAATDTQYF.

This clonotype was seen more than once but under ten times. This rearrangement joins TRBV27 to TRBJ2-7; 9 bases are a match to TRBD2. Germline V CDR1 and CDR2: MNHEY, SMNVEV (reference sequence). The CDR3 loop spans 16 amino acids. V shed 5 bases, J shed 2 bases, and the junction held 10 bases outside the gene matches. CDR3 amino acids: CASSGLAPVNTYEQYF. The CDR3 DNA is TGTGCCAGCAGTGGACTAGCGCCGGTAAACACCTACGAGCAGTACTTC.

This clonotype has a count of ten or more. The rearrangement joins TRBV5-4 to TRBJ2-1, with a tentative D call TRBD2 (6 bases). CDR3 size: 14 residues. V shed 3 bases and J shed 2 bases, with 9 bases lying between them. CDR1 is SGHNT, CDR2 YYREEE, per germline (reference sequence). CDR3 loop: CASSSGLTYNEQFF. The CDR3 DNA sequence: TGTGCCAGCAGCTCGGGACTTACCTACAATGAGCAGTTCTTC.

This clonotype was counted many times. The chain has TRBV29-1 and TRBJ1-3; 7 bases are a match to TRBD1. Trimming took 3 bases from V and 0 from J; bases not matched to a gene: 5. The CDR3 is made up of 15 amino acids. Germline-derived CDR1 and CDR2 are SQVTM and ANQGSEA. CDR3 nucleotide sequence: TGCAGCGTTGATAAGTGGGACAGCTCTGGAAACACCATATATTTT. Amino acid sequence: CSVDKWDSSGNTIYF.

In its sample, this clonotype ranks as medium-sized. One end of the junction does not line up with germline, which may come from a read error. This chain connects TRBV29-1 to TRBJ1-1; TRBD1 might be the D (5 bases). Germline values: CDR1 SQVTM, CDR2 ANQGSEA. This CDR3 is 11 amino acids long. The CDR3 nucleotides are TGCAGCGTTGAGGGGGGGACCGAGCATCTCTTT. As protein: CSVEGGTEHLF.

This clonotype occurred many times. The chain has TRBV20-1 and TRBJ2-7; D is unclear. Trimming shortened V by 2 bases and J by 0 bases, and 11 bases separated the two germline ends. Germline V gene lookup returns CDR1 DFQATT and CDR2 SNEGSKA (reference sequence). The CDR3 totals 14 residues. This CDR3 reads CSARLTGSSYEQYF. Written as DNA, the CDR3 is TGCAGTGCTAGACTGACGGGTTCCTCCTACGAGCAGTACTTC.

The rearrangement joins TRBV6-5 to TRBJ2-1, with 9 bases lining up with TRBD2. The germline CDR1 and CDR2 sequences are MNHEY and SVGAGI. The CDR3 totals 16 residues. J was trimmed by 3 bases and V by 0 bases; bases with no gene match: 3. DNA for the CDR3: TGTGCCAGCAGTTACTCCGCTAGCGGGGTCTACAATGAGCAGTTCTTC. Amino acids: CASSYSASGVYNEQFF.

This clonotype came up many times. The chain is built from TRBV6-1 and TRBJ1-6; D perhaps matches TRBD1 (6 bases). This CDR3 has 15 amino acids. V dropped 4 bases and J dropped 7 bases, with 14 bases sitting between them. CDR1 and CDR2 (germline): MNHNS, SASEGT. The CDR3 here is CASSVEQGWNSPLHF. CDR3 in DNA: TGTGCCAGCAGTGTGGAACAGGGTTGGAATTCACCCCTCCACTTT.

In its sample, this clonotype was seen many times. The chain employs TRBV24-1 and TRBJ2-7; tentatively, D is TRBD1 (6 bases). With 1 base removed from V and 1 base from J, the gap between germline ends came to 10 bases. The CDR3 spans 15 residues. CDR1 is KGHDR and CDR2 is SFDVKD in the germline V gene. The CDR3 region has the DNA TGTGCCACCAGTGATTTTAAACAGGGATCCTACGAGCAGTACTTC. It translates to CATSDFKQGSYEQYF.

This clonotype was seen at least ten times. The chain couples TRBV4-3 to TRBJ1-2; D remains ambiguous. The ends were cut back, 3 bases at V and 2 bases at J, with 16 bases in the middle. CDR3 length: 16 residues. The germline gives CDR1 LGHNA, CDR2 YSLEER. The CDR3 loop is CASSQITRTPNYGYTF. CDR3 nucleotides: TGCGCCAGCAGCCAGATTACCCGGACGCCAAACTATGGCTACACCTTC.

The table lists this clonotype with many counts. V is TRBV7-2 and J is TRBJ1-1; 8 bases are shared with TRBD1. The V gene's germline CDR1 is SGHTA and CDR2 FQGNSA. The CDR3 is made up of 15 amino acids. Unmatched junction bases numbered 5, after V lost 4 bases and J lost 1 base. The CDR3 region has the DNA TGTGCCAGCAGCTCAGAGACAGGGGCGAACACTGAAGCTTTCTTT. It is translated as CASSSETGANTEAFF.

The chain carries TRBV4-1 and TRBJ2-7; possible D gene TRBD1, 6 bases. The CDR3 totals 15 residues. CDR1 and CDR2 (germline): MGHRA, YSYEKL. The V and J ends lost 4 bases and 0 bases respectively, with 13 bases between them. The CDR3 loop is CASSLRQESSYEQYF. The CDR3 DNA reads as TGCGCCAGCAGCCTGAGACAGGAGAGCTCCTACGAGCAGTACTTC.

At least ten counts were recorded for this clonotype. The V gene is TRBV7-9, the J gene TRBJ2-3; maybe TRBD2 (7 bases). The CDR3 is 17 residues long. Germline lookup yields CDR1 SEHNR and CDR2 FQNEAQ (reference sequence). V lost 5 bases and J lost 2, with 20 bases in between. In nucleotides, the CDR3 is TGTGCCAGCAGCAAGGAAGGGGCGGGGGCCCCCACAGATACGCAGTATTTT. It codes for CASSKEGAGAPTDTQYF.

In its sample, this clonotype was seen a few times. The CDR3 protein is CASSQVEGLRFYEQYF. The CDR3 DNA reads TGTGCCAGCAGCCAAGTTGAGGGACTACGATTTTACGAGCAGTACTTC. The rearrangement joins TRBV14 to TRBJ2-7; 7 nucleotides match TRBD2. The length of the CDR3 is 16 residues. Germline assignment: CDR1 SGHDN and CDR2 FVKESK. V gave up 1 base and J gave up 4 bases; unmatched junction bases: 10.

By frequency in the sample, this clonotype is medium-sized. The chain recombines TRBV20-1 with TRBJ2-3, with 10 bases aligning to TRBD2. With 3 bases clipped from V and 4 bases from J, the junction kept 13 bases outside the gene matches. The CDR3 has 17 residues. CDR1 and CDR2 (germline): DFQATT, SNEGSKA (reference sequence). The CDR3 DNA reads as TGCAGTGCTAGTTCGCCAATCGGACTAGCGGTAGCAGATACGCAGTATTTT. This codes for CSASSPIGLAVADTQYF.

The chain couples TRBV10-1 to TRBJ2-3, with TRBD1 matching 10 bases. There are 15 residues in the CDR3. J gave up 8 bases and V 5 bases, and 10 bases lay outside the gene matches. CDR1 is WNHNN, CDR2 SYGVQD, per germline (reference sequence). This CDR3 reads CASSSDRGYIVTQYF. The CDR3 nucleotides read TGCGCCAGCAGTTCGGACAGGGGGTATATCGTTACGCAGTATTTT.

This clonotype was seen at least ten times. The genes are TRBV29-1 and TRBJ1-4, with D perhaps matching TRBD1 (6 bases). Trimming pared 6 bases from V and 6 bases from J, leaving 17 bases between. Germline V gene lookup returns CDR1 SQVTM and CDR2 ANQGSEA. The CDR3 loop spans 14 amino acids. The CDR3 spells CSVAKGGADEKLFF. CDR3 DNA sequence: TGCAGCGTCGCCAAGGGGGGGGCCGATGAAAAACTGTTTTTT.